These 21 T cell receptor beta chains came from one sample sequenced in a study of blood T cell repertoires in COVID-19. TCRdb keeps only in-frame clones here, not all; method: immunoSEQ multiplex PCR. Found here are 210,000 or so clones, around four fifths of them singletons; the top ten hold roughly 2.9%. Sequenced: peripheral blood. The source of these receptors is a man in his fifties or sixties with active or convalescent COVID-19.

V and J are TRBV7-2 and TRBJ2-1, with 8 bases that match TRBD2. Germline V gene lookup returns CDR1 SGHTA and CDR2 FQGNSA. There are 17 residues in the CDR3. J gave up 6 bases and V 0 bases, and 10 bases lay outside the gene matches. The CDR3 nucleotides read TGTGCCAGCAGCTTAGCGCACAGAACTAGCGGCCTCAATGAGCAGTTCTTC. Translating it yields CASSLAHRTSGLNEQFF.

The chain couples TRBV27 to TRBJ1-6; D is undetermined. Between the trimmed V and J ends, which lost 2 bases and 4 bases, there was a span of 9 bases. The CDR3 sequence is 15 residues long. From germline, CDR1 is MNHEY and CDR2 SMNVEV (reference sequence). The CDR3 protein is CASSLAGYYNSPLHF. The CDR3 region has the DNA TGTGCCAGCAGTTTAGCAGGATATTATAATTCACCCCTCCACTTT.

A word on this clone: Other DNA sequences in the same sample also yield this CDR3. The chain links TRBV5-6 to TRBJ1-5, with a tentative D call TRBD1 (6 bases). The CDR3 runs 14 residues. V lost 1 base, J lost 1 base, and 6 bases lay in between. Germline V lookup: CDR1 SGHDT, CDR2 YYEEEE. The CDR3 DNA reads TGTGCCAGCAGCTTGACAGGGAGCAATCAGCCCCAGCATTTT. This gives the protein CASSLTGSNQPQHF.

V usage is TRBV28 and J usage is TRBJ2-5, with 8 bases fitting TRBD1. The trim removed 8 bases at V and 2 bases at J, leaving 13 bases unmatched. Germline V gene data show CDR1 as MDHEN and CDR2 as SYDVKM. The CDR3 runs to 16 residues. The CDR3 is CASRQPGTGYQETQYF. The DNA of the CDR3 is TGTGCCAGCCGACAACCCGGGACAGGTTATCAAGAGACCCAGTACTTC.

The chain links TRBV6-4 to TRBJ2-1, with 16 nucleotides matching TRBD2. Germline CDR1 and CDR2: MRHNA and SNTAGT. This CDR3 contains 15 residues. The V gene end was trimmed by 3 bases and the J gene end by 12 bases; junction bases not matched to a gene: 5. The CDR3 coding sequence is TGTGCCAGCAGTGAGGGGACTAGCGGGGGGGCGCGGCAGTTCTTC. Encoded protein: CASSEGTSGGARQFF.

The chain joins TRBV3-1 (or the pseudogene TRBV3-2) to TRBJ1-2, with D unresolved. This CDR3 is 14 amino acids long. In germline, CDR1 is LGHDT, CDR2 YNNKEL (reference sequence). V lost 3 bases and J 8 bases, leaving 16 bases between the germline ends. The CDR3 DNA is TGTGCCAGCAGCCAGCAGGTGACGGGGTTAGGCTACACCTTC. It translates to CASSQQVTGLGYTF.

The rearrangement uses TRBV10-3 and TRBJ2-2; 7 positions agree with TRBD1. The germline V gene has CDR1 ENHRY and CDR2 SYGVKD. The CDR3 is 14 residues long. V was pared by 11 bases and J by 4 bases, with 10 bases of the junction left unmatched. CDR3: CAVEENRGTGELFF. As DNA, the CDR3 is TGTGCCGTCGAGGAAAACAGGGGCACCGGGGAGCTGTTTTTT.

The CDR3 spells CASGLGQAETQYF. Here the CDR3 DNA reads TGTGCCAGCGGACTGGGACAAGCAGAGACCCAGTACTTC. The rearrangement uses TRBV25-1 and TRBJ2-5; a weak D match, TRBD1 (6 bases). Trimming left V 8 bases short and J 4 bases short, with 14 bases between. CDR1 MGHDK and CDR2 SYGVNS come from the germline V gene. This CDR3 spans 13 amino acids.

J is TRBJ2-3 and V is TRBV6-6; TRBD2 aligns across 11 bases. With V trimmed by 7 bases and J by 7 bases, 10 bases remained unmatched. From germline, CDR1 is MNHNY and CDR2 SVGAGI (reference sequence). This CDR3 has 15 amino acids. The CDR3 coding sequence is TGTGCCAGCACTACTAGCGGGAGTGGGTGGAATACGCAGTATTTT. It is translated as CASTTSGSGWNTQYF.

The genes are TRBV7-8 and TRBJ2-5; D not certain. Germline V gene sequence: CDR1 SGHVS, CDR2 FQNEAQ. The V and J ends lost 4 bases and 2 bases respectively, with 5 bases between them. The CDR3 has 12 amino acids. The CDR3 here is CASSSLQETQYF. The CDR3 DNA reads TGTGCCAGCAGCTCCCTACAAGAGACCCAGTACTTC.

The table lists this clone with a few counts. The J gene is TRBJ2-3, the V gene TRBV4-1; the match to TRBD2 covers 8 bases. Germline assignment: CDR1 MGHRA and CDR2 YSYEKL. V lost 6 bases and J lost 2; bases outside the gene matches: 13. CDR3 size: 17 residues. DNA for the CDR3: TGCGCCAGCAGATCCCTCCACTTGCGGGAGGCCACAGATACGCAGTATTTT. It codes for CASRSLHLREATDTQYF.

This chain links TRBV21-1 with TRBJ1-1; the table names TRBD1, a call not compared with the DNA. TRBV21-1 is noted as a pseudogene. The length of the CDR3 is 16 residues. The CDR3 coding sequence is TGTGCCAGCGAAGGAACAGGGGGTCTCATGAACACTGAAGCTTTCTTT. Protein: CASEGTGGLMNTEAFF.

This clone was detected once. V and J are TRBV28 and TRBJ2-7; TRBD1 matches at 12 bases. The CDR3 extends over 15 amino acids. The germline V gene has CDR1 MDHEN and CDR2 SYDVKM. Trimming removed 6 bases from V and 5 bases from J; junction bases left unmatched: 8. The CDR3 DNA follows: TGTGCCAGCAGATCCACCGGGACAGGGGGCAACGAGCAGTACTTC. This gives the protein CASRSTGTGGNEQYF.

The rearrangement joins TRBV18 to TRBJ1-3; the D is unclear. The V and J ends lost 0 bases and 4 bases respectively, with 7 bases between them. Germline V gene data show CDR1 as KGHSH and CDR2 as LQKENI. The CDR3 is 14 residues long. The CDR3 is CASSPPSRGNTIYF. CDR3 in DNA: TGTGCCAGCTCACCACCGTCCAGGGGAAACACCATATATTTT.

The genes are TRBV5-1 and TRBJ2-7, with a possible D match to TRBD1 (5 bases). CDR1 is SGHRS, CDR2 YFSETQ, per germline. This CDR3 has 16 amino acids. V lost 2 bases, J lost 4 bases, and 19 bases lay in between. In DNA form, the CDR3 reads TGCGCCAGCAGCTTTAGTAGTAGGGGCCTAACGTACGAGCAGTACTTC. Its translation: CASSFSSRGLTYEQYF.

The chain links TRBV9 to TRBJ1-2; 11 positions match TRBD1. V shed 0 bases and J 7 bases; nucleotides not matched to a gene: 11. CDR3 length: 17 residues. The V gene's germline CDR1 is SGDLS and CDR2 YYNGEE. The DNA for the CDR3 is TGTGCCAGCAGCGTAGGAGACCGGACAGGGGGCTTTTTTGGCTACACCTTC. Translating gives CASSVGDRTGGFFGYTF.

The rearrangement joins TRBV7-9 to TRBJ2-3, with 9 bases lining up with TRBD1. V was pared by 2 bases and J by 5 bases, with 8 bases of the junction left unmatched. CDR1 is SEHNR, CDR2 FQNEAQ, per germline (reference sequence). The CDR3 spans 16 residues. CDR3 nucleotides: TGTGCCAGCAGCTTAATTTTGGACAGGGGAGGAGATACGCAGTATTTT. Translation: CASSLILDRGGDTQYF.

CDR3 amino acids: CASSLTGDRNYEQYF. The CDR3 DNA sequence: TGTGCCAGCAGCTTGACAGGGGACCGAAACTACGAGCAGTACTTC. This sequence joins TRBV11-2 and TRBJ2-7; 8 bases are shared with TRBD1. The CDR3 is made up of 15 amino acids. The V gene end was trimmed by 3 bases and the J gene end by 3 bases; junction bases not matched to a gene: 7. In germline, CDR1 is SGHAT, CDR2 FQNNGV.

This chain joins TRBV11-2 and TRBJ1-2; D gene uncertain. CDR1 is SGHAT and CDR2 is FQNNGV in the germline V gene. This CDR3 is 12 amino acids long. V was pared by 4 bases and J by 5 bases, with 8 bases between. For the CDR3, the DNA is TGTGCCAGCAGCTCGGAGCAATATGGCTACACCTTC. Translating gives CASSSEQYGYTF. The complete variable domain, with remaining parts taken from reference TRBV11-2 and TRBJ1-2, reads EAGVAQSPRYKIIEKRQSVAFWCNPISGHATLYWYQQILGQGPKLLIQFQNNGVVDDSQLPKDRFSAERLKGVDSTLKIQPAKLEDSAVYLCASSSEQYGYTFGSGTRLTVV.

This clone was counted many times. The chain combines TRBV19 with TRBJ1-1; D perhaps matches TRBD1 (6 bases). Germline-derived CDR1 and CDR2 are LNHDA and SQIVND (reference sequence). Trimming shortened V by 4 bases and J by 11 bases, and 20 bases separated the two germline ends. The CDR3 sequence is 14 residues long. CDR3 nucleotides: TGTGCCAGTAGTACTCCGGACAGAGGTCCCGAGGCTTTCTTT. It specifies CASSTPDRGPEAFF.

The chain employs TRBV6-2 or TRBV6-3 and TRBJ1-5; tentative D call: TRBD1 (5 bases). Looked up from germline, CDR1 is MNHEY and CDR2 is SVGEGT. CDR3 length: 14 amino acids. Trimming stripped 6 bases from V and 4 bases from J, with 13 bases between. The CDR3, as DNA: TGTGCCAGCAGCTTCGACAGCTATAATCAGCCCCAGCATTTT. Its translation: CASSFDSYNQPQHF.